One sample yielded the 27 T cell receptor beta chains listed below, sequenced in a study of shared clonotypes between healthy human individuals. Measured with immunoSEQ multiplex PCR; TCRdb has only the in-frame clones, and not every one. The sample records 2 million to 2.5 million clones, approximately 94% being singletons. The specimen sequenced was naive CD4+ T cells from PBMCs. Subset: CD45RA+ positively selected. The receptors come from a man between 18 and 35 years old in good health. Some clones in this sample may be carry-over from other donors' samples.

V is TRBV7-9 and J is TRBJ1-5; TRBD1 matches 9 bases. The V gene's germline CDR1 is SEHNR and CDR2 FQNEAQ (reference sequence). J lost 5 bases, V lost 1 base, and 15 bases had no gene match. CDR3 length equals 19 residues. CDR3 DNA sequence: TGTGCCAGCAGCTTAGGGGCAGGGGGGACAGGGTTGAATCATCAGCCCCAGCATTTT. Protein product: CASSLGAGGTGLNHQPQHF.

With respect to this clone: This same CDR3 is encoded by further DNA sequences in the sample. The J gene is TRBJ2-7, the V gene TRBV18; the D gene is possibly TRBD2 (5 bases). The CDR3 covers 12 residues. V shed 5 bases and J shed 0 bases, with 5 bases lying between them. Germline assignment: CDR1 KGHSH and CDR2 LQKENI. The DNA for the CDR3 is TGTGCCAGCTCAGGGAGCTCCTACGAGCAGTACTTC. Amino acids: CASSGSSYEQYF.

Remarks on this clone: The junction departs from germline at one end; a sequencing error may be responsible. This chain uses TRBV18 with TRBJ2-2; D not certain. The CDR3 runs to 12 residues. Germline-derived CDR1 and CDR2 are KGHSH and LQKENI. The DNA of the CDR3 is TGTGCCAGCTCACCCAACAACGGGGAGCTGTTTTTT. Protein product: CASSPNNGELFF.

The V gene is TRBV5-8, the J gene TRBJ1-5, with 7 bases aligning to TRBD1. Germline loops: CDR1 SGHTS, CDR2 YDEGEE. The CDR3 is 16 amino acids. V trimming: 4 bases; J trimming: 4 bases; junction bases outside the gene matches: 11. CDR3 nucleotides: TGTGCCAGCAGCGCAGGGACAGCCACTTTTAATCAGCCCCAGCATTTT. Residues: CASSAGTATFNQPQHF.

The chain has TRBV6-4 and TRBJ1-1; 7 nucleotides match TRBD1. Germline V CDR1 and CDR2: MRHNA, SNTAGT. V trimming: 6 bases; J trimming: 0 bases; junction bases outside the gene matches: 7. The CDR3 spans 15 residues. CDR3 DNA sequence: TGTGCCAGCAGCCTGAAGGGACAGATGAACACTGAAGCTTTCTTT. This sequence encodes CASSLKGQMNTEAFF.

The chain links TRBV18 to TRBJ2-1; 12 bases agree with TRBD2. The trim removed 5 bases at V and 4 bases at J, leaving 6 bases unmatched. Germline CDR1 and CDR2: KGHSH and LQKENI. The CDR3 length is 16 residues. DNA of the CDR3: TGTGCCAGCTCAACCGGACTAGCGGGACCTTACAATGAGCAGTTCTTC. Amino acids: CASSTGLAGPYNEQFF.

This rearrangement joins TRBV11-2 to TRBJ1-2, with TRBD1 identical over 7 bases. The CDR3 length is 14 residues. CDR1 is SGHAT and CDR2 is FQNNGV in the germline V gene. Trimming at V came to 4 bases and at J to 8 bases, leaving 10 bases not matched to a gene. The CDR3 DNA sequence: TGTGCCAGCAGCTCCTCGACCAGGGGGGCCGGCTACACCTTC. As protein: CASSSSTRGAGYTF.

Regarding this clone: Within the sample, other DNA sequences also encode this same CDR3. This chain links TRBV27 with TRBJ2-3; no clear D gene. Germline-derived CDR1 and CDR2 are MNHEY and SMNVEV (reference sequence). Trimming left V 4 bases short and J 6 bases short, with 5 bases between. The CDR3 has 11 amino acids. As DNA, the CDR3 is TGTGCCAGCAGTTCCCGTGATACGCAGTATTTT. This sequence encodes CASSSRDTQYF.

This clone was seen a handful of times. V is TRBV4-2 and J is TRBJ1-1; D may be TRBD1 (5 bases). The CDR3 spans 16 residues. Germline lookup yields CDR1 LGHNA and CDR2 YNFKEQ. Between the trimmed V and J ends, which lost 4 bases and 8 bases, there was a span of 23 bases. CDR3 coding DNA: TGTGCCAGCAGCCTCACCACGGGGCAGTGGGGGATCGAAGCTTTCTTT. This gives the protein CASSLTTGQWGIEAFF.

The gene calls are TRBV7-8 and TRBJ2-7; D not certain. Trimming cost V 5 bases and J 2 bases, with 13 bases left between them. The CDR3 sequence is 14 residues long. Germline loops: CDR1 SGHVS, CDR2 FQNEAQ. This CDR3 is CASSGNGLTYEQYF. In DNA, the CDR3 is TGTGCCAGCAGCGGAAACGGGTTGACCTACGAGCAGTACTTC. The whole variable domain, remainder taken from reference TRBV7-8 and TRBJ2-7, is GAGVSQSPRYKVAKRGQDVALRCDPISGHVSLFWYQQALGQGPEFLTYFQNEAQLDKSGLPSDRFFAERPEGSVSTLKIQRTQQEDSAVYLCASSGNGLTYEQYFGPGTRLTVT.

For this clone: The sample contains more than one DNA sequence encoding this CDR3. This rearrangement joins TRBV18 to TRBJ2-2; TRBD2 matches at 7 bases. Germline lookup yields CDR1 KGHSH and CDR2 LQKENI. The CDR3 has 14 amino acids. The junction had 5 bases not matched to a gene; V was cut back by 6 bases and J by 4 bases. CDR3: CASSPGGPTGELFF. The CDR3 bases are TGTGCCAGCTCCCCGGGAGGACCCACCGGGGAGCTGTTTTTT. Variable domain in full (rest from reference TRBV18 and TRBJ2-2): NAGVMQNPRHLVRRRGQEARLRCSPMKGHSHVYWYRQLPEEGLKFMVYLQKENIIDESGMPKERFSAEFPKEGPSILRIQQVVRGDSAAYFCASSPGGPTGELFFGEGSRLTVL.

The chain employs TRBV7-3 and TRBJ2-3; 9 bases are a match to TRBD1. V dropped 1 base and J dropped 4; count of bases not matched to a gene: 12. The CDR3 sequence is 18 residues long. The V gene's germline CDR1 is SGHTA and CDR2 FQGTGA. The CDR3 DNA reads TGTGCCAGCAGCTTAATGCCTTCCGGGACAGGGACTCCAGATACGCAGTATTTT. Encoded protein: CASSLMPSGTGTPDTQYF.

V usage is TRBV29-1 and J usage is TRBJ2-5, with D possibly TRBD1 on 5 matching bases. The end of the DNA fits TRBJ2-7 better, so the J call may be wrong. Germline values: CDR1 SQVTM, CDR2 ANQGSEA. The CDR3 loop spans 15 amino acids. The chain's CDR3 is CSVEDQKTGVYEQYF. As DNA, the CDR3 is TGCAGCGTTGAAGATCAGAAAACAGGAGTCTACGAGCAGTACTTC.

The rearrangement uses TRBV25-1 and TRBJ2-3, with 7 bases lining up with TRBD1. This CDR3 is built from 14 residues. Trimming took 2 bases from V and 3 from J; bases not matched to a gene: 2. Germline assignment: CDR1 MGHDK and CDR2 SYGVNS. This chain's CDR3 is CASSEPGQTDTQYF. CDR3 DNA: TGTGCCAGCAGTGAACCGGGACAGACAGATACGCAGTATTTT.

The CDR3, as DNA: TGTGCCAGCAGTGACCCCCGACAGGGGGCGTGGGAGACCCAGTACTTC. Translation: CASSDPRQGAWETQYF. This chain links TRBV6-1 with TRBJ2-5; TRBD1 matches 10 bases. The V gene's germline CDR1 is MNHNS and CDR2 SASEGT. J gave up 5 bases and V 3 bases, and 9 bases lay outside the gene matches. The CDR3 totals 16 residues.

This clone has more than one count but fewer than ten. The chain uses TRBV2 and TRBJ1-5, with TRBD1 as a possible D gene (5 bases). The CDR3 runs 15 residues. Trimming cost V 6 bases and J 2 bases, with 14 bases left between them. Looked up from germline, CDR1 is SNHLY and CDR2 is FYNNEI. Here the CDR3 reads CASRGTVRGNQPQHF. The CDR3 bases are TGTGCCAGCAGGGGGACGGTGCGTGGCAATCAGCCCCAGCATTTT.

V is TRBV5-8 and J is TRBJ2-3, with TRBD1 matching 7 bases. Germline V gene sequence: CDR1 SGHTS, CDR2 YDEGEE. The CDR3 spans 17 residues. With 0 bases clipped from V and 0 bases from J, the junction kept 7 bases outside the gene matches. This CDR3 is CASSLAGDSTSTDTQYF. CDR3 in DNA: TGTGCCAGCAGCTTGGCCGGGGACAGCACTAGCACAGATACGCAGTATTTT.

The gene calls are TRBV11-2 and TRBJ2-1, with 12 bases fitting TRBD2. Germline lookup yields CDR1 SGHAT and CDR2 FQNNGV. The CDR3 totals 15 residues. V lost 6 bases to trimming and J lost 4 bases; unmatched junction nucleotides: 4. The DNA for the CDR3 is TGTGCCAGCAGTCCTGGACTAGCGGGGTACAATGAGCAGTTCTTC. Translated: CASSPGLAGYNEQFF.

The chain couples TRBV15 to TRBJ2-5, with 8 positions matching TRBD2. The CDR3 totals 16 residues. V shed 0 bases and J 7 bases; nucleotides not matched to a gene: 10. Germline lookup yields CDR1 LNHNV and CDR2 YYDKDF (reference sequence). The CDR3 region has the DNA TGTGCCACCAGCAGAGATCCGGGGGGGCACGACGGGACCCAGTACTTC. Translated, it gives CATSRDPGGHDGTQYF.

This clone was detected a few times. Additional DNA sequences in this sample encode the identical CDR3. The CDR3 DNA follows: TGTGCCAGCAGGAGCTCTGGAAACACCATATATTTT. This sequence encodes CASRSSGNTIYF. The J gene is TRBJ1-3, the V gene TRBV28; D remains ambiguous. The CDR3 is 12 residues long. Trimming took off 6 bases at V and 0 bases at J, with 3 bases between the two ends. CDR1 and CDR2 (germline): MDHEN, SYDVKM.

In nucleotides, the CDR3 is TGTGCCAGCAGTACACAGGGGTTTCGCTACGAGCAGTACTTC. It codes for CASSTQGFRYEQYF. This sequence joins TRBV6-1 and TRBJ2-7; 7 bases are a match to TRBD1. The V segment lost 5 bases and the J segment 3 bases; nucleotides outside the gene matches: 7. The CDR3 contains 14 residues. Germline V lookup: CDR1 MNHNS, CDR2 SASEGT.

The chain recombines TRBV11-2 with TRBJ1-6; unclear D gene. The CDR3 consists of 16 residues. Per germline, CDR1 SGHAT and CDR2 FQNNGV. Trimming left V 6 bases short and J 0 bases short, with 12 bases between. The CDR3 is CASSRGWSSYNSPLHF. In nucleotides, the CDR3 is TGTGCCAGCAGTCGAGGGTGGAGCTCCTATAATTCACCCCTCCACTTT.

J is TRBJ2-2 and V is TRBV5-1; either TRBD1 or TRBD2 may fit D (6 bases each). The length of the CDR3 is 16 residues. V dropped 2 bases and J dropped 0 bases, with 11 bases sitting between them. CDR1 is SGHRS and CDR2 is YFSETQ in the germline V gene. The CDR3 region is CASSLYRDSNTGELFF. The CDR3 region has the DNA TGCGCCAGCAGCTTATACAGGGACTCGAACACCGGGGAGCTGTTTTTT.

This rearrangement joins TRBV9 to TRBJ2-1; 7 bases are a match to TRBD2. Germline CDR1 SGDLS, CDR2 YYNGEE. With V trimmed by 4 bases and J by 5 bases, 12 bases remained unmatched. The length of the CDR3 is 16 residues. The CDR3 reads CASSPGTTGLNNEQFF. CDR3 DNA: TGTGCCAGCAGCCCCGGGACTACTGGCCTTAACAATGAGCAGTTCTTC.

CDR3 in DNA: TGTGCCAGCAGTCTAAGGTACACCTCCGGGCTTGGCTACACCTTC. This codes for CASSLRYTSGLGYTF. J is TRBJ1-2 and V is TRBV27; D call uncertain. The V gene lost 5 bases and the J gene lost 7 bases, with 20 bases spanning the gap. Germline CDR1 MNHEY, CDR2 SMNVEV (reference sequence). This CDR3 is 15 amino acids long.

The gene calls are TRBV29-1 and TRBJ2-1; tentative D call: TRBD2 (6 bases). Deletions cut 6 bases from V and 0 bases from J, with 6 bases between. The germline V gene encodes CDR1 SQVTM and CDR2 ANQGSEA. This CDR3 has 12 amino acids. The CDR3 region is CSVGGSYNEQFF. CDR3 bases: TGCAGCGTGGGGGGCTCCTACAATGAGCAGTTCTTC.

The rearrangement links TRBV7-9 to TRBJ2-5; 8 bases align to TRBD1. V gave up 5 bases and J gave up 2 bases; unmatched junction bases: 4. Germline CDR1 is SEHNR and CDR2 is FQNEAQ (reference sequence). This CDR3 comprises 14 residues. CDR3 region: CASSPNRGQETQYF. CDR3 sequence (DNA): TGTGCCAGCAGCCCAAACAGGGGGCAAGAGACCCAGTACTTC.